Listed below are T cell receptor beta chains from one sample, sequenced in a study of human T cells and chemical hapten exposure. MiXCR, run by TCRdb on the RACE reads, gives a single entry per CDR3 protein. The data contain 350,000 to 450,000 distinct CDR3 sequences, 4% to 6% of them seen just once; the ten biggest clones take up 2% to 3%. The sequencing here drew on whole blood, taken in connection with sensitization to the hapten diphenylcyclopropenone (DPC). These receptors were obtained from a woman in her forties or fifties with alopecia areata. Some clones in this sample may be carry-over from other donors' samples. The CDR3 runs from the conserved cysteine through the conserved F or W. A D gene is named only where the DNA matches it firmly. Expanded clones get a size class; other rows say once, few or many, or leave the size out.

D gene: .; V gene: TRBV13; J gene: TRBJ2-3; clone size: .; CDR3 DNA: TGTGCCAGCAGCCAAAACCCTCTAAACACAGATACGCAGTATTTT; CDR3 protein: CASSQNPLNTDTQYF
D gene: .; V gene: TRBV11-2; J gene: TRBJ2-3; clone size: many; CDR3 DNA: TGTGCCAGCAGCGTGTTGGTGTCTAGCGTAAGGGCAGATACGCAGTATTTT; CDR3 protein: CASSVLVSSVRADTQYF
D gene: .; V gene: TRBV10-3; J gene: TRBJ2-3; clone size: many; CDR3 DNA: TGTGCCATCAGTGTGAAGCGCACAGATACGCAGTATTTT; CDR3 protein: CAISVKRTDTQYF
D gene: .; V gene: TRBV4-2; J gene: TRBJ1-5; clone size: many; CDR3 DNA: TGTGCCAGCAGCCAAGACCTTCACAGGGTTGGAGATCAGCCCCAGCATTTT; CDR3 protein: CASSQDLHRVGDQPQHF
D gene: .; V gene: TRBV9; J gene: TRBJ2-1; clone size: few; CDR3 DNA: TGTGCCAGCACCGGGTCGGACGGGAATGAGCAGTTCTTC; CDR3 protein: CASTGSDGNEQFF
D gene: .; V gene: TRBV7-2; J gene: TRBJ1-5; clone size: many; CDR3 DNA: TGTGCCAGCAGCCAAGAGGGACGGACTAATCAGCCCCAGCATTTT; CDR3 protein: CASSQEGRTNQPQHF
D gene: .; V gene: TRBV4-2; J gene: TRBJ2-3; clone size: many; CDR3 DNA: TGTGCCAGCAGCCCCGCGGTGACTAGCACAGATACGCAGTATTTT; CDR3 protein: CASSPAVTSTDTQYF
D gene: .; V gene: TRBV30; J gene: TRBJ1-1; clone size: few; CDR3 DNA: TGTGCCTGGAGTCACACGGGCGGCACTGAAGCTTTCTTT; CDR3 protein: CAWSHTGGTEAFF
D gene: .; V gene: TRBV3-1; J gene: TRBJ2-2; clone size: many; CDR3 DNA: TGTGCCAGCAGCCAGAATAGGGGAAATGGAAACGGGGAGCTGTTTTTT; CDR3 protein: CASSQNRGNGNGELFF
D gene: TRBD2; V gene: TRBV28; J gene: TRBJ2-1; clone size: few; CDR3 DNA: TGTGCCAGCAGTTTACTGGGAAGACTAGCGGGTGAGCAGTTCTTC; CDR3 protein: CASSLLGRLAGEQFF
D gene: .; V gene: TRBV3-1; J gene: TRBJ2-5; clone size: many; CDR3 DNA: TGTGCCAGCAGCCCCCTCGCCGGGAGTCCGCAAGAGACCCAGTACTTC; CDR3 protein: CASSPLAGSPQETQYF
D gene: .; V gene: TRBV4-1; J gene: TRBJ1-4; clone size: many; CDR3 DNA: TGCGCCAGCAGCCAAGCGGGGGGTATGGGAGAAAAACTGTTTTTT; CDR3 protein: CASSQAGGMGEKLFF
D gene: .; V gene: TRBV5-1; J gene: TRBJ1-1; clone size: many; CDR3 DNA: TGCGCCAGCAGCTTAGGGGAATCCACTGAAGCTTTCTTT; CDR3 protein: CASSLGESTEAFF
D gene: .; V gene: TRBV27; J gene: TRBJ2-1; clone size: few; CDR3 DNA: TGTGCCAGCAGTTTAGGGTCCTGGGCCGGTGGATGGTTCTTC; CDR3 protein: CASSLGSWAGGWFF
D gene: TRBD1; V gene: TRBV12-5; J gene: TRBJ2-7; clone size: many; CDR3 DNA: TGTGCTAGTGGTGTCTCGACAGGGGGCGACGAGCAGTACTTC; CDR3 protein: CASGVSTGGDEQYF
D gene: .; V gene: TRBV11-2; J gene: TRBJ2-5; clone size: many; CDR3 DNA: TGTGCCAGCAGCCAGACAGCCGAAGAGACCCAGTACTTC; CDR3 protein: CASSQTAEETQYF
D gene: .; V gene: TRBV6-6; J gene: TRBJ1-1; clone size: few; CDR3 DNA: TGTGCCAGCACATCGGGGACTGAAGCTTTCTTT; CDR3 protein: CASTSGTEAFF
D gene: TRBD1; V gene: TRBV12-3/TRBV12-4; J gene: TRBJ1-6; clone size: .; CDR3 DNA: TGTGCCAGCAGTTTTGGGACAGGGGTCTCACCCCTCCACTTT; CDR3 protein: CASSFGTGVSPLHF
D gene: .; V gene: TRBV30; J gene: TRBJ2-2; clone size: few; CDR3 DNA: TGTGCCTGGAGTGCCCGGGCCGCAGCCGGGGAGCTGTTTTTT; CDR3 protein: CAWSARAAAGELFF
D gene: .; V gene: TRBV15; J gene: TRBJ1-1; clone size: few; CDR3 DNA: TGTGCCACCGGGCCCGGGGTCATACAGTTGAACACTGAAGCTTTCTTT; CDR3 protein: CATGPGVIQLNTEAFF
D gene: TRBD2; V gene: TRBV2; J gene: TRBJ2-5; clone size: many; CDR3 DNA: TGTGCCAGCAGTGAAGGGCCCTGGACTAGCGGGGGCCAAGAGACCCAGTACTTC; CDR3 protein: CASSEGPWTSGGQETQYF
D gene: .; V gene: TRBV28; J gene: TRBJ1-1; clone size: few; CDR3 DNA: TGTGCCAGCAGTTCCAGCTGGGGGACTGAAGCTTTCTTT; CDR3 protein: CASSSSWGTEAFF
D gene: TRBD2; V gene: TRBV4-2; J gene: TRBJ2-1; clone size: many; CDR3 DNA: TGTGCCAGCAGCCAACCTGGCGGGAGGGTGAACGCCTACAATGAGCAGTTCTTC; CDR3 protein: CASSQPGGRVNAYNEQFF
D gene: TRBD1; V gene: TRBV28; J gene: TRBJ1-5; clone size: .; CDR3 DNA: TGTGCCAGCAGTCCACCGGACAGGAGTAATCAGCCCCAGCATTTT; CDR3 protein: CASSPPDRSNQPQHF
D gene: .; V gene: TRBV5-1; J gene: TRBJ2-6; clone size: many; CDR3 DNA: TGCGCCAGCAGCCCCCCCCTATCTGGGGCCAACGTCCTGACTTTC; CDR3 protein: CASSPPLSGANVLTF
D gene: TRBD2; V gene: TRBV27; J gene: TRBJ2-7; clone size: many; CDR3 DNA: TGTGCCAGCAGTCCGTGGACTAGCGGGGGGCCAATCTACGAGCAGTACTTC; CDR3 protein: CASSPWTSGGPIYEQYF
D gene: TRBD1; V gene: TRBV5-1; J gene: TRBJ1-2; clone size: .; CDR3 DNA: TGCGCCAGCAGCGGGGGACAGGGAGCTAACTATGGCTACACCTTC; CDR3 protein: CASSGGQGANYGYTF
D gene: .; V gene: TRBV24-1; J gene: TRBJ1-2; clone size: .; CDR3 DNA: TGTGCCACCAGTGATTTATCCTATGGCTACACCTTC; CDR3 protein: CATSDLSYGYTF
D gene: .; V gene: TRBV9; J gene: TRBJ2-5; clone size: many; CDR3 DNA: TGTGCCAGCAGCGTAGGGGTCGGGAGCGAGACCCAGTACTTC; CDR3 protein: CASSVGVGSETQYF
D gene: .; V gene: TRBV9; J gene: TRBJ2-7; clone size: .; CDR3 DNA: TGTGCCAGCAGCGAAGGCAGTTTCTACGAGCTGTACTTC; CDR3 protein: CASSEGSFYELYF
D gene: TRBD2; V gene: TRBV12-3/TRBV12-4; J gene: TRBJ2-1; clone size: .; CDR3 DNA: TGTGCCAGCAAGCGGGAGGAACCCTACAATGAGCAGTTCTTC; CDR3 protein: CASKREEPYNEQFF
D gene: TRBD2; V gene: TRBV7-2; J gene: TRBJ2-4; clone size: .; CDR3 DNA: TGTGCCAGCAGCTCTCTAGCGGTTCTAGCCAAAAACATTCAGTACTTC; CDR3 protein: CASSSLAVLAKNIQYF
D gene: TRBD1; V gene: TRBV5-6; J gene: TRBJ2-7; clone size: few; CDR3 DNA: TGTGCCAGCAGCCGGACAGGGGTCGAGTCCTACGAGCAGTACTTC; CDR3 protein: CASSRTGVESYEQYF
D gene: .; V gene: TRBV10-3; J gene: TRBJ2-2; clone size: many; CDR3 DNA: TGTGCCATCAGTGTGAACGGGGAGCTGTTTTTT; CDR3 protein: CAISVNGELFF
D gene: .; V gene: TRBV4-1; J gene: TRBJ1-6; clone size: .; CDR3 DNA: TGCGCCAGCAGCCAAGATCAGGGATATAATTCACCCCTCCACTTT; CDR3 protein: CASSQDQGYNSPLHF
D gene: TRBD1; V gene: TRBV7-6; J gene: TRBJ1-1; clone size: .; CDR3 DNA: TGTGCCAGCAGCGGAGAAACAGGGGGCGCCGGTATGAACACTGAAGCTTTCTTT; CDR3 protein: CASSGETGGAGMNTEAFF
D gene: .; V gene: TRBV27; J gene: TRBJ1-5; clone size: many; CDR3 DNA: TGTGCCAGCAGTTTACGAGGGGTTTATCAGCCCCAGCATTTT; CDR3 protein: CASSLRGVYQPQHF
D gene: TRBD1; V gene: TRBV6-2/TRBV6-3; J gene: TRBJ1-5; clone size: few; CDR3 DNA: TGTGCCAGCAGTTACACAGGGGTGCAGCCCCAGCATTTT; CDR3 protein: CASSYTGVQPQHF
D gene: TRBD1; V gene: TRBV29-1; J gene: TRBJ1-2; clone size: .; CDR3 DNA: TGCAGCGTTGCATCGACAGGGATCTATGGCTACACCTTC; CDR3 protein: CSVASTGIYGYTF